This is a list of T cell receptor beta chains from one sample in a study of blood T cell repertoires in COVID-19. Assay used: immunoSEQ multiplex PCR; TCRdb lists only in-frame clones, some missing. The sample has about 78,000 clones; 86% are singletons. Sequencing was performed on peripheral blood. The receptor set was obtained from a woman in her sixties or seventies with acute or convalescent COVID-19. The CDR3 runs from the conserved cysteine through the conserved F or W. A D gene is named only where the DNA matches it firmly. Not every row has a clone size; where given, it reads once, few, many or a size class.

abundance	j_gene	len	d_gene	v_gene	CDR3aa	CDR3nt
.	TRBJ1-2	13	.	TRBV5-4	CASSLDGVYGYTF	TGTGCCAGCAGCCTCGACGGAGTCTATGGCTACACCTTC
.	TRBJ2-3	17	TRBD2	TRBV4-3	CASSQAPSGSGTDTQYF	TGCGCCAGCAGCCAAGCCCCTAGCGGGAGTGGCACAGATACGCAGTATTTT
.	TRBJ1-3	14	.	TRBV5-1	CASSIQGTGNTIYF	TGCGCCAGCAGCATACAGGGAACTGGAAACACCATATATTTT
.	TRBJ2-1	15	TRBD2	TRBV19	CASSIGSSGYNEQFF	TGTGCCAGTAGTATAGGTTCTAGCGGGTACAATGAGCAGTTCTTC
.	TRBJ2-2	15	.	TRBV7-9	CASSLDGRSTGELFF	TGTGCCAGCAGCTTAGACGGTAGGAGCACCGGGGAGCTGTTTTTT
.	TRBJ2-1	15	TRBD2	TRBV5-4	CASSGTSGRHNEQFF	TGTGCCAGCAGCGGGACTAGCGGAAGGCACAATGAGCAGTTCTTC
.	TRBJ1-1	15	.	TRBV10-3	CATLNPSATKGVAFF	TGTGCCACGCTTAACCCGTCGGCTACAAAGGGGGTAGCTTTCTTT
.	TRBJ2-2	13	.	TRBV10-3	CAISRQDTGELFF	TGTGCCATCAGTAGACAGGACACCGGGGAGCTGTTTTTT
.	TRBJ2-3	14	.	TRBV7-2	CASSLARGTDTQYF	TGTGCCAGCAGCTTAGCCCGGGGCACAGATACGCAGTATTTT
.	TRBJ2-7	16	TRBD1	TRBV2	CASSVPRDRPGGAQYF	TGTGCCAGCAGTGTCCCCAGGGACAGGCCAGGTGGGGCGCAGTACTTC
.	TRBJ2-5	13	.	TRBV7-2	CASSLRGAETQYF	TGTGCCAGCAGCCTCCGGGGGGCAGAGACCCAGTACTTC
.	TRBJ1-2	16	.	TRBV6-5	CASSYSPRVPSGSYTF	TGTGCCAGCAGTTACTCCCCCAGGGTTCCATCCGGAAGCTACACCTTC
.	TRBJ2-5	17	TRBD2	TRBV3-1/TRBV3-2	CASSKGLAGGLGETQYF	TGTGCCAGCAGCAAGGGACTAGCGGGGGGGCTCGGAGAGACCCAGTACTTC
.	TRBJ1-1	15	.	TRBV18	CASSPPAAGKLEAFF	TGTGCCAGCTCACCACCGGCGGCTGGAAAGCTTGAAGCTTTCTTT
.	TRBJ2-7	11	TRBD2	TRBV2	CASRASGLGTF	TGTGCCAGCCGCGCCTCGGGACTAGGGACCTTC
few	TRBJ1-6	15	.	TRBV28	CASSPQGITLSPLHF	TGTGCCAGCAGCCCACAGGGAATCACTCTTTCACCCCTCCACTTT
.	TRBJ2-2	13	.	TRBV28	CASSSGNTGELFF	TGTGCCAGCAGTTCCGGGAACACCGGGGAGCTGTTTTTT
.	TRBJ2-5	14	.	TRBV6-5	CASSLRGAGETQYF	TGTGCCAGCAGTCTCCGGGGGGCCGGAGAGACCCAGTACTTC
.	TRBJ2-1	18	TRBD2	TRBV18	CASSPSLAGGPGSDEQFF	TGTGCCAGCTCACCATCACTAGCGGGGGGGCCAGGGTCGGATGAGCAGTTCTTC
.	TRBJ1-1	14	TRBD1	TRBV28	CASSTGGQGSEAFF	TGTGCCAGCAGTACCGGGGGACAGGGCTCTGAAGCTTTCTTT
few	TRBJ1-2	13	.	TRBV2	CASSVIRSRDYTF	TGTGCCAGCAGTGTTATAAGATCCAGGGACTACACCTTC
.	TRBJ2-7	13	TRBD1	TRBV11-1	CASSFTGGNEQYF	TGTGCCAGCAGCTTTACAGGGGGGAACGAGCAGTACTTC
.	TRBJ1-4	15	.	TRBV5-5	CASSLPGATNEKLFF	TGTGCCAGCAGCTTGCCAGGGGCAACTAATGAAAAACTGTTTTTT
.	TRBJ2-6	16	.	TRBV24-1	CATSAPGDPGANVLTF	TGTGCCACCAGTGCTCCGGGGGACCCTGGGGCCAACGTCCTGACTTTC
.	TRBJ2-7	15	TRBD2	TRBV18	CASSPKLAGGNEQYF	TGTGCCAGCTCACCAAAATTAGCGGGAGGGAACGAGCAGTACTTC
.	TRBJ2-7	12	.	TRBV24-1	CATNLQNLEQYF	TGTGCCACCAATCTACAGAATCTCGAGCAGTACTTC
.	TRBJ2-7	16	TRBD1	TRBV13	CASSSSGQGKAWEQYF	TGTGCCAGCAGCTCATCCGGACAGGGGAAGGCGTGGGAGCAGTACTTC
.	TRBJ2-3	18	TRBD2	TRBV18	CASSPTDSSGVFTDTQYF	TGTGCCAGCTCACCGACGGACTCTAGCGGGGTGTTCACAGATACGCAGTATTTT
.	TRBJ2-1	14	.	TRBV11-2	CASSLRPDSSLLFF	TGTGCCAGCAGCTTAAGACCGGACTCCTCTCTACTGTTCTTC
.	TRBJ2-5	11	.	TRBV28	CASRSQETQYF	TGTGCCAGCAGATCACAAGAGACCCAGTACTTC
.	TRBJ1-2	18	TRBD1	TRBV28	CASRPPPGQGSLDYGYTF	TGTGCCAGCAGACCCCCCCCGGGACAGGGATCCCTCGACTATGGCTACACCTTC
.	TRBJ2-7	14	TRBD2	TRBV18	CASSRASGPYEQYF	TGTGCCAGCTCACGCGCTAGCGGTCCCTACGAGCAGTACTTC
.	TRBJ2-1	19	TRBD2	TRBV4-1	CASSPLLLSGGSFSREQFF	TGCGCCAGCAGCCCGCTCCTCCTATCCGGCGGGAGTTTCTCCAGGGAGCAGTTCTTC
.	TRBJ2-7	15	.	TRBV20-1	CSASPISREGYEQYF	TGCAGTGCTAGTCCTATTTCCAGGGAAGGCTACGAGCAGTACTTC